This passage covers 14 T cell receptor beta chains from one sample sequenced in a study of shared clonotypes between healthy human individuals. Measured with immunoSEQ multiplex PCR; TCRdb has only the in-frame clones, and not every one. The top ten clones hold roughly 1.5% of a sample with approximately 980,000 clones, 76% of them seen once. Sample: memory CD4+ T cells sorted from blood. Described subset: CD45RA-negative fraction. The receptor source for this set is a man between 18 and 35 years old in good health.

The chain carries TRBV7-6 and TRBJ1-3; D remains unclear. Germline lookup yields CDR1 SGHVS and CDR2 FNYEAQ. The CDR3 covers 11 residues. V was pared by 7 bases and J by 4 bases, with 5 bases between. The CDR3 protein is CASIRGNTIYF. The CDR3 nucleotides are TGTGCCAGCATTCGGGGAAACACCATATATTTT.

The V gene is TRBV28, the J gene TRBJ2-1; D remains unclear. This CDR3 is 15 amino acids long. Germline CDR1 and CDR2: MDHEN and SYDVKM. The germline V and J ends were trimmed by 3 bases and 2 bases, with 11 bases remaining between them. CDR3 region: CASSLTLGTYNEQFF. The DNA of the CDR3 is TGTGCCAGCAGTTTGACCCTTGGTACCTACAATGAGCAGTTCTTC. The whole variable domain, remainder taken from reference TRBV28 and TRBJ2-1, is DVKVTQSSRYLVKRTGEKVFLECVQDMDHENMFWYRQDPGLGLRLIYFSYDVKMKEKGDIPEGYSVSREKKERFSLILESASTNQTSMYLCASSLTLGTYNEQFFGPGTRLTVL.

The J gene is TRBJ1-1, the V gene TRBV2, with D unresolved. CDR1 and CDR2 from the germline V gene are SNHLY and FYNNEI. This CDR3 has 14 amino acids. V shed 5 bases and J shed 0 bases, with 10 bases lying between them. The CDR3 nucleotides read TGTGCCAGCAGTAGCGGGATTTTGAACACTGAAGCTTTCTTT. Translating gives CASSSGILNTEAFF.

This chain uses TRBV9 with TRBJ1-2; no reliable D call. Trimming cost V 0 bases and J 1 base, with 13 bases left between them. Germline V gene sequence: CDR1 SGDLS, CDR2 YYNGEE. The CDR3 length is 16 residues. The CDR3 DNA reads as TGTGCCAGCAGCGTAGTTCCAGGCTGGGGTAACTATGGCTACACCTTC. Its protein product is CASSVVPGWGNYGYTF.

This rearrangement joins TRBV4-2 to TRBJ2-3; D unresolved. V was pared by 1 base and J by 2 bases, with 10 bases between. The CDR3 spans 15 residues. Germline V gene data show CDR1 as LGHNA and CDR2 as YNFKEQ. The DNA for the CDR3 is TGTGCCAGCAGCCAAGGGGTACAAGCCACAGATACGCAGTATTTT. Translation gives CASSQGVQATDTQYF.

The chain joins TRBV4-3 to TRBJ2-4, with D maybe TRBD1 (5 bases). V lost 0 bases, J lost 9 bases, and 9 bases lay in between. Germline lookup yields CDR1 LGHNA and CDR2 YSLEER. CDR3 length: 13 residues. Here the CDR3 reads CASSQEGQGIQYF. Written as DNA, the CDR3 is TGCGCCAGCAGCCAAGAGGGGCAGGGCATTCAGTACTTC.

The gene calls are TRBV10-3 and TRBJ2-1, with D tentatively TRBD1 or TRBD2 (5 bases each). The CDR3 covers 15 residues. Trimming stripped 3 bases from V and 7 bases from J, with 16 bases between. From germline, CDR1 is ENHRY and CDR2 SYGVKD. In nucleotides, the CDR3 is TGTGCCATCAGTGATGGGGGTGGGATGGGTAATGAGCAGTTCTTC. This sequence encodes CAISDGGGMGNEQFF.

This rearrangement joins TRBV19 to TRBJ1-2, with no clear D. Germline CDR1 is LNHDA and CDR2 is SQIVND (reference sequence). V was shortened by 9 bases and J by 3 bases, with 11 bases between the two germline ends. This CDR3 is built from 12 residues. In DNA, the CDR3 is TGTGCCAGCTGGAACGGGTACTATGGCTACACCTTC. Translating it yields CASWNGYYGYTF.

The chain carries TRBV19 and TRBJ2-3; 9 bases align to TRBD2. The CDR3 sequence is 18 residues long. Germline V gene sequence: CDR1 LNHDA, CDR2 SQIVND (reference sequence). V was clipped by 4 bases and J by 1 base; unmatched bases: 12. CDR3 sequence (DNA): TGTGCCAGTAGTAGCTCCGGTCCTAGCGGGGACGGCACAGATACGCAGTATTTT. Its protein is CASSSSGPSGDGTDTQYF.

V usage is TRBV19 and J usage is TRBJ2-4, with 12 bases identical to TRBD2. The CDR3 covers 17 residues. V was pared by 3 bases and J by 3 bases, with 6 bases of the junction left unmatched. Germline V gives CDR1 LNHDA, CDR2 SQIVND (reference sequence). For the CDR3, the DNA is TGTGCCAGTAGTATCCCCAGGACTAGCGGGGACAAAAACATTCAGTACTTC. Amino acid sequence: CASSIPRTSGDKNIQYF. The full variable domain, completed using reference TRBV19 and TRBJ2-4, is DGGITQSPKYLFRKEGQNVTLSCEQNLNHDAMYWYRQDPGQGLRLIYYSQIVNDFQKGDIAEGYSVSREKKESFPLTVTSAQKNPTAFYLCASSIPRTSGDKNIQYFGAGTRLSVL.

The chain employs TRBV18 and TRBJ2-1; TRBD2 agrees at 12 bases. V lost 6 bases, J lost 2 bases, and 5 bases stayed unmatched. Germline assignment: CDR1 KGHSH and CDR2 LQKENI. This CDR3 region has 16 residues. This CDR3 is CASSLTSGGAYNEQFF. The CDR3 nucleotides read TGTGCCAGCTCGCTGACTAGCGGGGGCGCCTACAATGAGCAGTTCTTC.

V usage is TRBV5-4 and J usage is TRBJ2-2; weak D call: TRBD2 (6 bases). V was cut by 3 bases and J by 1 base, with 13 bases left in between. The CDR3 spans 16 residues. The germline gives CDR1 SGHNT, CDR2 YYREEE (reference sequence). CDR3: CASSSPLSGNTGELFF. CDR3 DNA: TGTGCCAGCAGCTCGCCCCTTAGCGGGAACACCGGGGAGCTGTTTTTT.

In its sample, this clone was seen many times. The chain recombines TRBV30 with TRBJ1-3; no reliable D call. The CDR3 has 11 residues. The V gene's germline CDR1 is GTSNPN and CDR2 SVGIG (reference sequence). The V and J ends lost 3 bases and 4 bases respectively, with 4 bases between them. The CDR3 DNA is TGTGCCTGGAGCCCCGGAAACACCATATATTTT. Amino acid sequence: CAWSPGNTIYF.

V usage is TRBV28 and J usage is TRBJ2-1; D gene uncertain. This CDR3 spans 11 amino acids. V lost 5 bases to trimming and J lost 3 bases, with 2 bases between them. Germline V gene lookup returns CDR1 MDHEN and CDR2 SYDVKM. As DNA, the CDR3 is TGTGCCAGCAGTGTCTACAATGAGCAGTTCTTC. This translates into CASSVYNEQFF.